What follows are 9 T cell receptor beta chains derived from one specimen sequenced in a study of blood T cell repertoires in COVID-19. Sequenced by immunoSEQ multiplex PCR; TCRdb stores in-frame clones only, minus some. The sample has about 290,000 clones, about 85% seen once; the top ten hold around 3.9%. The specimen was peripheral blood. The receptors were gathered from a woman aged 50 to 65 with active or convalescent COVID-19.

The chain carries TRBV7-9 and TRBJ2-3; 9 bases agree with TRBD2. Germline V gene data show CDR1 as SEHNR and CDR2 as FQNEAQ (reference sequence). Losses at the gene ends were 5 bases for V and 2 bases for J; bases not matched to a gene: 5. The CDR3 is 15 amino acids. This CDR3 is CASSQRLAATDTQYF. The CDR3 DNA reads as TGTGCCAGCAGCCAACGACTAGCGGCCACAGATACGCAGTATTTT.

This clone occurred once. V and J are TRBV29-1 and TRBJ1-1, with D uncertain. Germline V lookup: CDR1 SQVTM, CDR2 ANQGSEA. The CDR3 runs 11 residues. V lost 7 bases and J 1 base, leaving 7 bases between the germline ends. The CDR3 protein is CSAGENTEAFF. The CDR3 nucleotides are TGCAGCGCCGGGGAGAACACTGAAGCTTTCTTT.

This chain joins TRBV5-1 and TRBJ2-1, with a possible D match to TRBD2 (7 bases). V was trimmed by 0 bases and J by 9 bases, leaving 16 bases between them. The CDR3 consists of 15 residues. Per germline, CDR1 SGHRS and CDR2 YFSETQ. This CDR3 is CASSLEDPGEGEQFF. The CDR3 DNA reads as TGCGCCAGCAGCTTGGAAGACCCAGGGGAGGGTGAGCAGTTCTTC.

This clone has a single count. The chain uses TRBV29-1 and TRBJ2-4; D is perhaps TRBD2 (6 bases). The CDR3 has 14 residues. Trimming pared 3 bases from V and 1 base from J, leaving 10 bases between. CDR1 is SQVTM, CDR2 ANQGSEA, per germline. The CDR3 DNA reads as TGCAGCGTTGAGGAGGGGATCGCCAAAAACATTCAGTACTTC. Amino acids: CSVEEGIAKNIQYF.

This rearrangement joins TRBV19 to TRBJ1-3; a weak D match, TRBD1 (6 bases). Trimming left V 6 bases short and J 0 bases short, with 12 bases between. The germline V gene has CDR1 LNHDA and CDR2 SQIVND (reference sequence). The CDR3 spans 15 residues. CDR3 sequence (DNA): TGTGCCAGTAGAGGACAGACCCGCTCTGGAAACACCATATATTTT. Its protein product is CASRGQTRSGNTIYF.

The V gene is TRBV7-3, the J gene TRBJ2-2, with D maybe TRBD1 (6 bases). Germline lookup yields CDR1 SGHTA and CDR2 FQGTGA. Trimming removed 5 bases at V and 4 bases at J, with 14 bases between. The CDR3 is 15 residues long. CDR3 DNA sequence: TGTGCCAGCAGCCGAAGGGTAGGGGGCACCGGGGAGCTGTTTTTT. Protein sequence: CASSRRVGGTGELFF. The complete variable domain, with remaining parts taken from reference TRBV7-3 and TRBJ2-2, reads GAGVSQTPSNKVTEKGKYVELRCDPISGHTALYWYRQSLGQGPEFLIYFQGTGAADDSGLPNDRFFAVRPEGSVSTLKIQRTERGDSAVYLCASSRRVGGTGELFFGEGSRLTVL.

The chain recombines TRBV19 with TRBJ1-4, with a tentative D call TRBD1 (6 bases). V lost 5 bases and J lost 8, with 12 bases in between. The length of the CDR3 is 13 residues. Germline CDR1 LNHDA, CDR2 SQIVND (reference sequence). This CDR3 reads CASSSQGKEKLFF. The CDR3 DNA sequence: TGTGCCAGTAGTTCCCAGGGGAAGGAAAAACTGTTTTTT.

V usage is TRBV19 and J usage is TRBJ1-1; D is perhaps TRBD1 (6 bases). V lost 3 bases to trimming and J lost 8 bases, with 7 bases between them. CDR1 and CDR2 from the germline V gene are LNHDA and SQIVND (reference sequence). The CDR3 consists of 11 residues. CDR3 DNA: TGTGCCAGTAGTATGACAGGCGAAGCTTTCTTT. It encodes CASSMTGEAFF.

J is TRBJ2-5 and V is TRBV29-1; 8 positions agree with TRBD1. Looked up from germline, CDR1 is SQVTM and CDR2 is ANQGSEA. J lost 0 bases, V lost 4 bases, and 7 bases had no gene match. The CDR3 contains 15 residues. The CDR3 DNA follows: TGCAGCGTTGTTCCGGACAGGGAGTACCAAGAGACCCAGTACTTC. Translation: CSVVPDREYQETQYF. Together with reference TRBV29-1 and TRBJ2-5, the CDR3 gives the full variable domain: SAVISQKPSRDICQRGTSLTIQCQVDSQVTMMFWYRQQPGQSLTLIATANQGSEATYESGFVIDKFPISRPNLTFSTLTVSNMSPEDSSIYLCSVVPDREYQETQYFGPGTRLLVL.